The 19 T cell receptor beta chains reported below all come from one sample, sequenced in a study of cytomegalovirus exposure and HLA in healthy donors. PCR used 60 Vbeta primers and 13 Jbeta primers. TCRdb's table, derived via immunoSEQ multiplex PCR, lists solely in-frame clones and lacks some. The sample shows 100,000 to 150,000 clones, 75% to 85% of them seen only once. Material: PBMCs. These receptors were taken from a man aged 45-65 years in good health and CMV-seronegative.

The V and J genes are TRBV2 and TRBJ1-3; 9 bases agree with TRBD1. This CDR3 is built from 17 residues. The germline gives CDR1 SNHLY, CDR2 FYNNEI. The J segment lost 0 bases and the V segment lost 6 bases, leaving 9 bases of the junction unmatched. The CDR3 DNA is TGTGCCAGCAGCAGGACAGGGGCCCTTTACTCTGGAAACACCATATATTTT. Protein sequence: CASSRTGALYSGNTIYF.

The chain links TRBV5-8 to TRBJ1-1; D is uncertain. This CDR3 is 13 amino acids long. Trimming pared 0 bases from V and 11 bases from J, leaving 14 bases between. CDR1 is SGHTS and CDR2 is YDEGEE in the germline V gene. In nucleotides, the CDR3 is TGTGCCAGCAGCTTGGAGTTGGAGGGTTCGGCTTTCTTT. Amino acid sequence: CASSLELEGSAFF.

V usage is TRBV11-2 and J usage is TRBJ1-3; TRBD1 might be the D (6 bases). V lost 5 bases and J lost 0, with 14 bases in between. The germline gives CDR1 SGHAT, CDR2 FQNNGV. This CDR3 contains 16 residues. The CDR3 nucleotides are TGTGCCAGCAGCATACTACAGGGATTCTCTGGAAACACCATATATTTT. As protein: CASSILQGFSGNTIYF.

The V and J genes are TRBV4-3 and TRBJ2-7; 9 nucleotides line up with TRBD2. Germline CDR1 is LGHNA and CDR2 is YSLEER. The CDR3 is 15 residues long. With 2 bases clipped from V and 7 bases from J, the junction kept 9 bases outside the gene matches. The CDR3 protein is CASSQSSGVGGEQYF. The CDR3 bases are TGCGCCAGCAGCCAATCTAGCGGGGTTGGGGGTGAGCAGTACTTC.

The chain combines TRBV30 with TRBJ2-1; D may be TRBD2 (6 bases). Germline lookup yields CDR1 GTSNPN and CDR2 SVGIG (reference sequence). The CDR3 runs 13 residues. V was pared by 4 bases and J by 5 bases, with 12 bases between. The CDR3 DNA is TGTGCCTGGAATAGCAGGAGGGACAATGAGCAGTTCTTC. It encodes CAWNSRRDNEQFF.

This clone has only one observation. The CDR3 DNA reads as TGTGCCAGCAGTTTCTTTTCCCAGGGGGAGGATGGCTACACCTTC. This codes for CASSFFSQGEDGYTF. V gene TRBV28 combines with J gene TRBJ1-2, with 7 bases matching TRBD1. Germline trimming cut 3 bases from V and 6 bases from J; bases unmatched to any gene: 10. Per germline, CDR1 MDHEN and CDR2 SYDVKM. The CDR3 is made up of 15 amino acids.

The rearrangement joins TRBV5-6 to TRBJ1-2, with D perhaps matching TRBD1 (6 bases). Germline loops: CDR1 SGHDT, CDR2 YYEEEE. The germline V and J ends were trimmed by 1 base and 3 bases, with 13 bases remaining between them. This CDR3 region has 15 residues. The DNA of the CDR3 is TGTGCCAGCAGCTTGATGGGGGCGCAGGACTATGGCTACACCTTC. It encodes CASSLMGAQDYGYTF.

The chain carries TRBV29-1 and TRBJ1-5; 7 positions match TRBD1. V was pared by 4 bases and J by 3 bases, with 6 bases of the junction left unmatched. This CDR3 is 14 amino acids long. CDR1 is SQVTM and CDR2 is ANQGSEA in the germline V gene. CDR3 in amino acids: CSVVLTGVNQPQHF. For the CDR3, the DNA is TGCAGCGTTGTTCTTACAGGGGTCAATCAGCCCCAGCATTTT.

This chain uses TRBV4-1 with TRBJ1-2; the D is unclear. The V gene lost 0 bases and the J gene lost 2 bases, with 7 bases spanning the gap. The germline V gene has CDR1 MGHRA and CDR2 YSYEKL. The CDR3 spans 14 residues. The CDR3 here is CASSQEYINYGYTF. CDR3 DNA: TGCGCCAGCAGCCAAGAGTATATCAACTATGGCTACACCTTC.

The chain employs TRBV7-2 and TRBJ1-2; TRBD1 agrees at 8 bases. The CDR3 consists of 15 residues. The V gene's germline CDR1 is SGHTA and CDR2 FQGNSA. J gave up 7 bases and V 4 bases, and 11 bases lay outside the gene matches. CDR3 DNA sequence: TGTGCCAGCAGCTCCCCTCCGTGGACAGGGTTTGGCTACACCTTC. Its protein product is CASSSPPWTGFGYTF.

This clone was detected a few times. The V and J genes are TRBV5-8 and TRBJ1-5; D gene unclear. V was shortened by 4 bases and J by 0 bases, with 8 bases between the two germline ends. This CDR3 has 14 residues. The germline CDR1 and CDR2 sequences are SGHTS and YDEGEE. The CDR3 DNA reads as TGTGCCAGCAGCCCAGGTTTTAGCAATCAGCCCCAGCATTTT. Its translation is CASSPGFSNQPQHF.

The rearrangement uses TRBV11-3 and TRBJ2-1; a possible D gene is TRBD2 (6 bases). Looked up from germline, CDR1 is SGHNT and CDR2 is YENEEA. The CDR3 is made up of 15 amino acids. V lost 5 bases and J lost 4, with 15 bases in between. This chain's CDR3 is CASSLGVAGYNEQFF. In nucleotides, the CDR3 is TGTGCCAGCAGCCTAGGGGTTGCGGGATACAATGAGCAGTTCTTC.

The V and J genes are TRBV5-1 and TRBJ1-5, with TRBD1 identical over 7 bases. CDR1 is SGHRS and CDR2 is YFSETQ in the germline V gene. Trimming at V came to 2 bases and at J to 6 bases, leaving 5 bases not matched to a gene. The CDR3 consists of 14 residues. CDR3 amino acids: CASSFGTEGQPQHF. CDR3 nucleotides: TGCGCCAGCAGCTTCGGGACAGAGGGTCAGCCCCAGCATTTT. The variable domain in full, with the rest retrieved from reference TRBV5-1 and TRBJ1-5, is KAGVTQTPRYLIKTRGQQVTLSCSPISGHRSVSWYQQTPGQGLQFLFEYFSETQRNKGNFPGRFSGRQFSNSRSEMNVSTLELGDSALYLCASSFGTEGQPQHFGDGTRLSIL.

The chain links TRBV19 to TRBJ1-4; D ambiguous. In germline, CDR1 is LNHDA, CDR2 SQIVND (reference sequence). V was clipped by 9 bases and J by 0 bases, with 11 bases between them. The CDR3 contains 14 residues. The CDR3 DNA is TGTGCCAGCGCCTCCCCTACAACTAATGAAAAACTGTTTTTT. As protein: CASASPTTNEKLFF.

The chain uses TRBV6-6 and TRBJ1-1, with D maybe TRBD1 (6 bases). Germline CDR1 is MNHNY and CDR2 is SVGAGI (reference sequence). Trimming took off 6 bases at V and 3 bases at J, with 8 bases between the two ends. This CDR3 has 12 amino acids. As DNA, the CDR3 is TGTGCCAGCAGAACAGGGCACACTGAAGCTTTCTTT. The encoded protein is CASRTGHTEAFF.

The chain is built from TRBV7-3 and TRBJ2-5; 10 nucleotides align to TRBD1. V lost 6 bases to trimming and J lost 3 bases; unmatched junction nucleotides: 1. Looked up from germline, CDR1 is SGHTA and CDR2 is FQGTGA. This CDR3 comprises 13 residues. The CDR3 here is CASSGQGEETQYF. CDR3 nucleotides: TGTGCCAGCAGTGGACAGGGGGAAGAGACCCAGTACTTC.

The chain links TRBV28 to TRBJ1-2, with D possibly TRBD1 on 5 matching bases. V was shortened by 1 base and J by 2 bases, with 5 bases between the two germline ends. There are 13 residues in the CDR3. The germline gives CDR1 MDHEN, CDR2 SYDVKM. CDR3 amino acids: CASSLSGNYGYTF. As DNA, the CDR3 is TGTGCCAGCAGTTTATCAGGGAACTATGGCTACACCTTC.

The chain employs TRBV30 and TRBJ1-1, with unresolved D. The germline V gene encodes CDR1 GTSNPN and CDR2 SVGIG (reference sequence). The V and J ends lost 2 bases and 9 bases respectively, with 13 bases between them. The CDR3 extends over 12 amino acids. The CDR3 DNA follows: TGTGCCTGGAGTTTAGGCGGCCCGAAAGCTTTCTTT. Protein: CAWSLGGPKAFF.

The V and J genes are TRBV28 and TRBJ2-3, with D possibly TRBD1 on 6 matching bases. V was clipped by 3 bases and J by 2 bases, with 12 bases between them. There are 15 residues in the CDR3. Germline V gene sequence: CDR1 MDHEN, CDR2 SYDVKM. The CDR3 here is CASSFSQGATDTQYF. CDR3 bases: TGTGCCAGCAGTTTTTCACAGGGCGCCACAGATACGCAGTATTTT.